Listed here is a single T cell receptor beta chain. Its antigen remains unidentified. The data were obtained in a study of type 1 regulatory T cells. Overall study: This in vitro CD4 product, T-allo10, is enriched for Tr1 cells and alloantigen-specific. Study findings and constraints: Compared with non-type 1 regulatory T cells, type 1 regulatory T cells showed a more restricted TCR repertoire.

Per the germline V gene, CDR1 is LNHNV and CDR2 is YYDKDF (reference sequence). V was clipped by 1 base and J by 5 bases, with 13 bases between them. The CDR3 spans 15 residues. TCRdb itself ran the reads through MiXCR, one entry per CDR3 protein. The sample carries 55,000 to 65,000 distinct CDR3 sequences, less than 70% recorded once. The material sequenced was cultured non-Tr1 T cells, either the whole culture or a sorted T cell fraction (not recorded which). The chain uses TRBV15 and TRBJ2-3; D assignment may be TRBD1 or TRBD2 (6 bases each). The clonotype originates from a human donor in good health. This CDR3 reads CATSRGGAGEDTQYF. CDR3 in DNA: TGTGCCACCAGCAGAGGGGGGGCAGGTGAAGATACGCAGTATTTT.